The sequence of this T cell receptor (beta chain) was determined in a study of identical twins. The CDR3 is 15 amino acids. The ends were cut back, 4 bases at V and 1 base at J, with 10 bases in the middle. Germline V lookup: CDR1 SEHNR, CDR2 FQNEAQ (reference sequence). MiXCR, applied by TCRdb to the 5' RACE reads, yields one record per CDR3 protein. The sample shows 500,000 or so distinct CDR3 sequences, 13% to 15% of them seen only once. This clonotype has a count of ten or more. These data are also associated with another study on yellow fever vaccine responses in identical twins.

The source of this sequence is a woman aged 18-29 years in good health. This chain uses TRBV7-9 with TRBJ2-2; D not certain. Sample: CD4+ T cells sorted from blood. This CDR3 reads CASSSFIGNTGELFF. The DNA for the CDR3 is TGTGCCAGCAGCTCCTTTATCGGGAACACCGGGGAGCTGTTTTTT.